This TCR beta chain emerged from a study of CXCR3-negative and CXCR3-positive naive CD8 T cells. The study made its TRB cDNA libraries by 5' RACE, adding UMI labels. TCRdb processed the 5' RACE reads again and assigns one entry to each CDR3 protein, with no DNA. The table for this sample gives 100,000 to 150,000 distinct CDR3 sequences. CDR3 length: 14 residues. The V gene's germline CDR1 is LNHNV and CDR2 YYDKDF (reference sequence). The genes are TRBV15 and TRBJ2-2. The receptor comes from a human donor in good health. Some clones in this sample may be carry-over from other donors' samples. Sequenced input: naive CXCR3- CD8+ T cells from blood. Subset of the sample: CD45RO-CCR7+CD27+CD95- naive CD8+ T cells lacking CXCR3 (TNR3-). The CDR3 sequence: CATSRGPNTGELFF.